The sequence of this T cell receptor beta chain was determined in a study of blood T cell repertoires in COVID-19. On the study more broadly: Sites across the United States, Italy and Spain contributed samples from acute and convalescent COVID-19. Sample material is recorded as cDNA or gDNA derived from T cells, B-cell-depleted T cells, or PBMCs.

As processed by the authors: The authors estimated nucleated cell counts from reference gene primer amplification. This table comes from immunoSEQ multiplex PCR, and its TCRdb copy is limited to in-frame clones, with some not included. That table is the source of V, J and clone size, and D and trimming were worked out from the DNA. The table has a few hundred thousand clones, approximately 80% seen once; the top ten hold 8% to 13%. With 4 bases clipped from V and 13 bases from J, the junction kept 9 bases outside the gene matches. CDR1 is LNHNV and CDR2 is YYDKDF in the germline V gene (reference sequence). The CDR3 has 15 amino acids.

This clonotype was obtained from an elderly woman with acute or convalescent COVID-19. The source material was peripheral blood. This chain joins TRBV15 and TRBJ2-1; 14 nucleotides agree with TRBD2. CDR3 sequence (DNA): TGTGCCACCAGCACCCGGAGACTAGCGGGGGGGGTTCAGTTCTTC. Its translation: CATSTRRLAGGVQFF.